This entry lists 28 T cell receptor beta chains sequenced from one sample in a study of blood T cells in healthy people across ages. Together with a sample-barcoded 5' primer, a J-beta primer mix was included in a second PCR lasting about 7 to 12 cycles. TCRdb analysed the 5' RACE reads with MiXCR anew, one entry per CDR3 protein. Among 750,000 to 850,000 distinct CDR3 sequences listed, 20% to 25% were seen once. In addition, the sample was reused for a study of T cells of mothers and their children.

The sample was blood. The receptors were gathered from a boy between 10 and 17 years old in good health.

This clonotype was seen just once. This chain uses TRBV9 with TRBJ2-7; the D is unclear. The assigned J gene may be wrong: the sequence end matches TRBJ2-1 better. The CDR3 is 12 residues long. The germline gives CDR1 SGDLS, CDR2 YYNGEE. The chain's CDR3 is CASSKNNYEQFF. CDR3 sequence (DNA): TGTGCCAGCAGCAAGAACAATTATGAGCAGTTCTTC.

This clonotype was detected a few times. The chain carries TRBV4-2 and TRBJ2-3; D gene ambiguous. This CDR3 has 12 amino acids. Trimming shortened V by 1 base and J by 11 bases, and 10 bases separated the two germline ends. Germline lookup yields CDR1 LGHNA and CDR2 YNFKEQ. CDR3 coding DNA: TGTGCCAGCAGCCAAGTTGTGAGGCAGCAGTATTTT. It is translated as CASSQVVRQQYF.

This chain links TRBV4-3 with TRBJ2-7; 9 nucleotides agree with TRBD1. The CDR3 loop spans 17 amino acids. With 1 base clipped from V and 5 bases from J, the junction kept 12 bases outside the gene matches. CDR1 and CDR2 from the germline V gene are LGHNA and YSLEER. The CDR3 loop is CASSQGLLGTGINEQYF. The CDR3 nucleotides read TGCGCCAGCAGCCAAGGTCTTTTGGGGACAGGGATCAACGAGCAGTACTTC.

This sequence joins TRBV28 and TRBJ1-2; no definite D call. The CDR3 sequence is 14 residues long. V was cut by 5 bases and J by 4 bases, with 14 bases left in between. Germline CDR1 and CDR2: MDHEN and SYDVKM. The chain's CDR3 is CASSLGQKAYGYTF. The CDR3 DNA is TGTGCCAGCAGTCTGGGCCAGAAAGCCTATGGCTACACCTTC.

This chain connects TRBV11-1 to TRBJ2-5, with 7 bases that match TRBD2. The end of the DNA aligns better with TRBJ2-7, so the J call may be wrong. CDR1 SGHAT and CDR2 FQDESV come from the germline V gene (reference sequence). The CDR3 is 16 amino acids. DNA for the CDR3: TGTGCCAGCAGCTTAGTGGCGAGCGGACTAGCCTACGAGCAGTACTTC. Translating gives CASSLVASGLAYEQYF.

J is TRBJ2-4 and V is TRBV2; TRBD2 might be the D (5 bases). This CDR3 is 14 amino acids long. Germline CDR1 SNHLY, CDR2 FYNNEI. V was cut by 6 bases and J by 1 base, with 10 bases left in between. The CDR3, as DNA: TGTGCCAGCAGGCCCCGGGGTGCCAAAAACATTCAGTACTTC. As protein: CASRPRGAKNIQYF.

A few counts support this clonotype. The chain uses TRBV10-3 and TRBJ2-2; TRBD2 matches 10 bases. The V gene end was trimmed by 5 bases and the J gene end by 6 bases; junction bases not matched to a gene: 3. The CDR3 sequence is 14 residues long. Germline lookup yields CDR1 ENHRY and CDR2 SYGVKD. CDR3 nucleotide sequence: TGTGCCATCAGTAGCGGGGGGGCGTCCGGGGAGCTGTTTTTT. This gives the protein CAISSGGASGELFF.

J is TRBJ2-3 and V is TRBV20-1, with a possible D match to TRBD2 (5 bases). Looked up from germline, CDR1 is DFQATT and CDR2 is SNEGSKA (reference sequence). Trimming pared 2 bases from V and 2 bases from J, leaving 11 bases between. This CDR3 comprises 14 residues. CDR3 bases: TGCAGTGCTAGAAGCGGCAGTCCCACAGATACGCAGTATTTT. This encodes CSARSGSPTDTQYF.

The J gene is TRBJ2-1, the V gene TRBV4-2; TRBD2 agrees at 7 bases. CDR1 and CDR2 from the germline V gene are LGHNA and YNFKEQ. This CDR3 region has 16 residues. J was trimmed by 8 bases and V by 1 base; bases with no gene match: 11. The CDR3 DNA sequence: TGTGCCAGCAGCCAAGTTAGGTCCGGGACTATGTATGAGCAGTTCTTC. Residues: CASSQVRSGTMYEQFF.

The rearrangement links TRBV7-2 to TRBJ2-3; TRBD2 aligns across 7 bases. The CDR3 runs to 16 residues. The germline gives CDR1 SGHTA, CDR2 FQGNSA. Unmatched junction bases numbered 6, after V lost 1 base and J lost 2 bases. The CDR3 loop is CASSLGGGRYTDTQYF. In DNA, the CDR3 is TGTGCCAGCAGCTTAGGTGGCGGGAGATACACAGATACGCAGTATTTT.

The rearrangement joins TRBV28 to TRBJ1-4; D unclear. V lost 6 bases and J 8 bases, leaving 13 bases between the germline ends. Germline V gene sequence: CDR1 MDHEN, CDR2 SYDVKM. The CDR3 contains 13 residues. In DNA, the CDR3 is TGTGCCAGCAGCGGGTTTCCGAGGGAAAAACTGTTTTTT. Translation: CASSGFPREKLFF.

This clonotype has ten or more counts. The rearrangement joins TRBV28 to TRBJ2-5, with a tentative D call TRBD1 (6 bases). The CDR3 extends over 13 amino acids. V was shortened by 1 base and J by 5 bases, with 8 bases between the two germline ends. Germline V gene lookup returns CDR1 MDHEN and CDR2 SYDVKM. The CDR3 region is CASSLSGQETQYF. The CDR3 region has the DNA TGTGCCAGCAGTTTATCCGGACAGGAGACCCAGTACTTC.

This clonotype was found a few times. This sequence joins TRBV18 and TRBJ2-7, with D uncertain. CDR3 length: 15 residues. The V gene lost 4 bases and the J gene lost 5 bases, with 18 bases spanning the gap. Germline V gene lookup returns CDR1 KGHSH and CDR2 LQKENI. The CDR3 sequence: CASSLSHGSEDEQYF. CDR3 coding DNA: TGTGCCAGCTCACTTTCGCATGGGTCTGAGGACGAGCAGTACTTC.

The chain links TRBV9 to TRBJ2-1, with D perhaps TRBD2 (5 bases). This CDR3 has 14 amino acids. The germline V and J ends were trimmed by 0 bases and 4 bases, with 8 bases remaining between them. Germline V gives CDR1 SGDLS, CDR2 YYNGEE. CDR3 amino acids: CASSVDSEYNEQFF. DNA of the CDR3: TGTGCCAGCAGCGTAGATAGCGAGTACAATGAGCAGTTCTTC.

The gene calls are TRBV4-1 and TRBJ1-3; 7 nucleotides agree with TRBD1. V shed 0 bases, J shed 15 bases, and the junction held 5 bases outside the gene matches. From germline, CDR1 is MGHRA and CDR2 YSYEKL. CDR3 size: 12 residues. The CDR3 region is CASSQDGQVAYF. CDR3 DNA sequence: TGCGCCAGCAGCCAAGATGGACAGGTAGCATATTTT.

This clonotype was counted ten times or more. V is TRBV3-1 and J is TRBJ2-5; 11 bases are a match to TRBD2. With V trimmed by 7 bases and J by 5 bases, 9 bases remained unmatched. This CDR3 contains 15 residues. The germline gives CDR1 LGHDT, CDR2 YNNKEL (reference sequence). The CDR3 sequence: CASTIAGGRRETQYF. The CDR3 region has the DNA TGTGCCAGCACCATAGCGGGGGGGCGAAGGGAGACCCAGTACTTC.

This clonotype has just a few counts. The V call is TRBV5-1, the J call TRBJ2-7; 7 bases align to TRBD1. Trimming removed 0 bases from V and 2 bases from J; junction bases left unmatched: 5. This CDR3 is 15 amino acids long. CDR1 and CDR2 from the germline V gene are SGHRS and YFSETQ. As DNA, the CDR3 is TGCGCCAGCAGCTTGGGGGGACAGCCCACCTACGAGCAGTACTTC. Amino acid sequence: CASSLGGQPTYEQYF.

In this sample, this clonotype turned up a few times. CDR3 coding DNA: TGCAGCGTTGCCCGTGGGGAAGAGCAGTTCTTC. It codes for CSVARGEEQFF. The rearrangement joins TRBV29-1 to TRBJ2-1; no clear D. Trimming shortened V by 4 bases and J by 10 bases, and 11 bases separated the two germline ends. The CDR3 is 11 residues long. Germline CDR1 is SQVTM and CDR2 is ANQGSEA.

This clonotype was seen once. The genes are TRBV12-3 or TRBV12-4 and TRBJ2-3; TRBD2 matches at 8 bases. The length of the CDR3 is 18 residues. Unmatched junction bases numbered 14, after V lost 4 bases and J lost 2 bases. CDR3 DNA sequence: TGTGCCAGCAGTTCCTCCTCGGGGACTAGTTCGTTCACAGATACGCAGTATTTT. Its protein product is CASSSSSGTSSFTDTQYF.

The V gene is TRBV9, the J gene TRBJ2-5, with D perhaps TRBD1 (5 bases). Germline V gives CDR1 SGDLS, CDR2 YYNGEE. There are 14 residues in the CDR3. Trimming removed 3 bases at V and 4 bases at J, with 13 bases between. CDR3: CASSASGNVETQYF. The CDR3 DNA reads TGTGCCAGCAGCGCCTCAGGGAACGTAGAGACCCAGTACTTC.

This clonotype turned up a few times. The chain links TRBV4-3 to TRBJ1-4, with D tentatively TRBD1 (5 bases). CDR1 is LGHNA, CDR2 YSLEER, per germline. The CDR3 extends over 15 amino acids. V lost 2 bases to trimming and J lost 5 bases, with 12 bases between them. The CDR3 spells CASSQIRTKNEKLFF. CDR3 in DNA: TGCGCCAGCAGCCAAATCAGGACAAAAAATGAAAAACTGTTTTTT.

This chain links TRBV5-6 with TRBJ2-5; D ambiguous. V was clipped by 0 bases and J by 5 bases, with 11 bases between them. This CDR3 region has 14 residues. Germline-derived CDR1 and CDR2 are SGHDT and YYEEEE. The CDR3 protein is CASSLDFPGETQYF. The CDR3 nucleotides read TGTGCCAGCAGCTTGGATTTCCCTGGGGAGACCCAGTACTTC. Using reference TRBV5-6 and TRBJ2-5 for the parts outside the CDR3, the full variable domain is DAGVTQSPTHLIKTRGQQVTLRCSPKSGHDTVSWYQQALGQGPQFIFQYYEEEERQRGNFPDRFSGHQFPNYSSELNVNALLLGDSALYLCASSLDFPGETQYFGPGTRLLVL.

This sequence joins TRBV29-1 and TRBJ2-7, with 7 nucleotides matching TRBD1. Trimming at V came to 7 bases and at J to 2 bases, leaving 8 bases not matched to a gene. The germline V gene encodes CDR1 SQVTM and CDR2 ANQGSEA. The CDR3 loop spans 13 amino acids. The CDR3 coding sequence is TGCAGCGCTGAGACAGGGAGTGCCTACGAGCAGTACTTC. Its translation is CSAETGSAYEQYF.

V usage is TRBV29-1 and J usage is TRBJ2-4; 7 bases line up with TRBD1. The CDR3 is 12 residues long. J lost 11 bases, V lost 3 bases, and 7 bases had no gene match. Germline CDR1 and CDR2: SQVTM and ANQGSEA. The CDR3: CSVDSGTDVQYF. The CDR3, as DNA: TGCAGCGTTGATAGTGGGACAGATGTTCAGTACTTC. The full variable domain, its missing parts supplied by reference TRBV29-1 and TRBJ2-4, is SAVISQKPSRDICQRGTSLTIQCQVDSQVTMMFWYRQQPGQSLTLIATANQGSEATYESGFVIDKFPISRPNLTFSTLTVSNMSPEDSSIYLCSVDSGTDVQYFGAGTRLSVL.

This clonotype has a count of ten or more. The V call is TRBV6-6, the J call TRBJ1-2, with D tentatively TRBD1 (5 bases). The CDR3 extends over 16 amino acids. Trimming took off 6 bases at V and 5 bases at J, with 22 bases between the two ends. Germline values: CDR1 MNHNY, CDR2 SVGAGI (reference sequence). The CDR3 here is CASSRDLQGLGYGYTF. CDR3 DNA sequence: TGTGCCAGCAGCCGCGACCTTCAGGGATTGGGATATGGCTACACCTTC.

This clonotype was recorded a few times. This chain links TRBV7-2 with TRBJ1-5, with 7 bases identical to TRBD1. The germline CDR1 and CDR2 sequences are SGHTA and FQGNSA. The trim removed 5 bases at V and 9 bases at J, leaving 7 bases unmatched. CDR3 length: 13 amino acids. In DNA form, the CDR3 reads TGTGCCAGCAGCCGGGACAGTCTAAGGCCCCAGCATTTT. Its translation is CASSRDSLRPQHF.

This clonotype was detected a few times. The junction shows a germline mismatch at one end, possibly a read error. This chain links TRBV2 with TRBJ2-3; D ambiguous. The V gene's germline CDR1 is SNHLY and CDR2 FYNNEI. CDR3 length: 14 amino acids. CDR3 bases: TGCGTCAGCAGTTCGGACCGAAGCACAGATACGCAGTATTTT. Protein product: CVSSSDRSTDTQYF.

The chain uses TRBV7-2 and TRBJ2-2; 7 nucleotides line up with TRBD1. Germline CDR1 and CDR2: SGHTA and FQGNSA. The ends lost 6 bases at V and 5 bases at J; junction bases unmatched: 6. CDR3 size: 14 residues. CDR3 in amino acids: CASRLTGATGELFF. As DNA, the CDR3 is TGTGCCAGCAGGTTAACAGGGGCTACCGGGGAGCTGTTTTTT.